This T cell receptor (beta chain) is drawn from a study of human T cells and chemical hapten exposure. Findings of the study overall: The study found that DPC sensitization did not change TCRs above 1 in 1000 frequency.

As to time point: patch test 2, 6 weeks after DPC sensitization. Treatment of the sample: therapeutic diphenylcyclopropenone sensitization with weekly scalp DPC. Whole blood, unfractionated, served as the material for total RNA extraction. Each CDR3 protein gets one entry after TCRdb re-called the RACE reads with MiXCR. Of 360,000 or so distinct CDR3 sequences in the sample, under 6.5% were seen once. This clonotype was counted at least ten times. Its antigen remains unidentified. Sequencing was performed on whole blood, taken in connection with sensitization to the hapten diphenylcyclopropenone (DPC). The origin of this receptor is a woman aged 18-30 years with alopecia areata. Some clones in this sample may be carry-over from other donors' samples.

The CDR3 sequence: CASSSQPGQGSTDTQYF. CDR3 nucleotides: TGCGCCAGCAGCTCGCAACCGGGACAGGGGTCCACAGATACGCAGTATTTT. The chain employs TRBV5-1 and TRBJ2-3; 10 bases line up with TRBD1. Germline V gives CDR1 SGHRS, CDR2 YFSETQ. The CDR3 extends over 17 amino acids. J lost 2 bases, V lost 3 bases, and 9 bases had no gene match.